Below, one TCR beta chain is given with its context. Sequencing was performed with immunoSEQ multiplex PCR; in TCRdb, only in-frame clones are kept and a portion is missing. The repertoire consists of 150,000 to 200,000 clones, with around 93% occurring once and the leading ten covering 4.5% to 5.5%. The data originate from a study of blood T cell repertoires in COVID-19. Germline CDR1 and CDR2: LGHNA and YSLEER. Germline trimming cut 0 bases from V and 0 bases from J; bases unmatched to any gene: 1. CDR3 length: 17 residues. The TCR sequence derives from a woman between 50 and 59 years old with acute or convalescent COVID-19. Sequenced input: peripheral blood. V usage is TRBV4-3 and J usage is TRBJ2-1, with TRBD2 matching 11 bases. CDR3 in DNA: TGCGCCAGCAGCCAAGAGACTAGCGGGAACTCCTACAATGAGCAGTTCTTC. Translation: CASSQETSGNSYNEQFF.